Shown below are 13 T cell receptor beta chains from a single sample sequenced in a study of OX40 agonist ivuxolimab in advanced cancers. Clones were sequenced by immunoSEQ multiplex PCR, and TCRdb holds only the in-frame ones, with some missing. This sample has some 52,000 clones, with about nine tenths found just once. Sequenced material: CD4+ or CD8+ T cells sorted from blood, taken in a trial of the OX40 agonist ivuxolimab. The origin of the receptors is an adult with an advanced solid tumor such as melanoma, head and neck, liver or kidney cancer.

This chain uses TRBV5-6 with TRBJ2-7, with 10 positions matching TRBD1. J gave up 4 bases and V 5 bases, and 6 bases lay outside the gene matches. CDR1 is SGHDT, CDR2 YYEEEE, per germline. This CDR3 is built from 14 residues. The CDR3 bases are TGTGCCAGCAGTCGGGACAGGGGATTTTACGAGCAGTACTTC. It specifies CASSRDRGFYEQYF.

This chain joins TRBV5-1 and TRBJ1-5; no definite D call. V gave up 1 base and J gave up 5 bases, with 7 bases separating them. Germline CDR1 is SGHRS and CDR2 is YFSETQ. The CDR3 spans 13 residues. Here the CDR3 reads CASSLMSDQPQHF. CDR3 DNA sequence: TGCGCCAGCAGCTTGATGAGTGATCAGCCCCAGCATTTT.

The V and J genes are TRBV27 and TRBJ1-1; D gene unclear. The CDR3 length is 18 residues. Germline V CDR1 and CDR2: MNHEY, SMNVEV (reference sequence). V was cut by 5 bases and J by 3 bases, with 25 bases left in between. CDR3 nucleotides: TGTGCCAGCAGTCCTAGCCCGATTCGGACGGTTCTCTACACTGAAGCTTTCTTT. Residues: CASSPSPIRTVLYTEAFF.

The chain is built from TRBV29-1 and TRBJ2-4; D is unresolved. The CDR3 length is 15 residues. Trimming took off 4 bases at V and 0 bases at J, with 13 bases between the two ends. Germline CDR1 is SQVTM and CDR2 is ANQGSEA. The chain's CDR3 is CSVVAEILAKNIQYF. In DNA, the CDR3 is TGCAGCGTTGTAGCCGAGATCCTAGCCAAAAACATTCAGTACTTC. The whole variable domain, filled in from reference TRBV29-1 and TRBJ2-4, reads SAVISQKPSRDICQRGTSLTIQCQVDSQVTMMFWYRQQPGQSLTLIATANQGSEATYESGFVIDKFPISRPNLTFSTLTVSNMSPEDSSIYLCSVVAEILAKNIQYFGAGTRLSVL.

The genes are TRBV7-9 and TRBJ2-1, with 8 nucleotides matching TRBD1. V dropped 3 bases and J dropped 15; count of bases not matched to a gene: 7. This CDR3 has 12 amino acids. Germline CDR1 is SEHNR and CDR2 is FQNEAQ (reference sequence). The CDR3 reads CASSFDRGGLFF. As DNA, the CDR3 is TGTGCCAGCAGCTTCGACAGGGGAGGTCTGTTCTTC. Full variable domain (missing parts from reference TRBV7-9 and TRBJ2-1): DTGVSQNPRHKITKRGQNVTFRCDPISEHNRLYWYRQTLGQGPEFLTYFQNEAQLEKSRLLSDRFSAERPKGSFSTLEIQRTEQGDSAMYLCASSFDRGGLFFGPGTRLTVL.

The CDR3 bases are TGTGCCAGCTCACCACAGGGAGGGCTGGACACCGGGGAGCTGTTTTTT. It codes for CASSPQGGLDTGELFF. V gene TRBV18 combines with J gene TRBJ2-2; 7 nucleotides line up with TRBD2. V lost 1 base to trimming and J lost 3 bases; unmatched junction nucleotides: 5. Germline CDR1 reads KGHSH; CDR2 reads LQKENI. The CDR3 covers 16 residues.

The count of this clone is one. The rearrangement uses TRBV7-3 and TRBJ2-1, with D tentatively TRBD1 or TRBD2 (5 bases each). V dropped 1 base and J dropped 6 bases, with 16 bases sitting between them. The CDR3 loop spans 16 amino acids. The germline gives CDR1 SGHTA, CDR2 FQGTGA. The CDR3 region has the DNA TGTGCCAGCAGCTTAAAAATGGGGCTAGCCCTCAATGAGCAGTTCTTC. This sequence encodes CASSLKMGLALNEQFF.

The chain uses TRBV18 and TRBJ1-6; D call uncertain. CDR3 length: 18 residues. V lost 6 bases and J lost 3, with 21 bases in between. Germline CDR1 KGHSH, CDR2 LQKENI. As DNA, the CDR3 is TGTGCCAGCTCTATTTCAGCGAGTTCAAGGGACTATAATTCACCCCTCCACTTT. It encodes CASSISASSRDYNSPLHF.

Regarding this clone: The conserved closing phenylalanine or tryptophan is absent in this CDR3, likely reflecting a read error. The DNA is left out, because the CDR3 cannot be placed on it with certainty; the CDR3 is given as TCRdb lists it. This CDR3 is CASSPRQGL. The chain uses TRBV27 and TRBJ1-1; the table's D gene call, TRBD1, was not cross checked with the DNA. Looked up from germline, CDR1 is MNHEY and CDR2 is SMNVEV (reference sequence). The CDR3 is made up of 9 amino acids, end residues included.

This chain connects TRBV18 to TRBJ1-2; no clear D gene. Germline loops: CDR1 KGHSH, CDR2 LQKENI. Trimming stripped 0 bases from V and 1 base from J, with 6 bases between. The CDR3 extends over 14 amino acids. The CDR3, as DNA: TGTGCCAGCTCACCACCGGGCAGTAACTATGGCTACACCTTC. Translated: CASSPPGSNYGYTF.

This clone was seen only a few times. The CDR3 protein is CASSRQTGNYGYTF. As DNA, the CDR3 is TGTGCCAGCAGCCGACAGACAGGGAACTATGGCTACACCTTC. The gene calls are TRBV14 and TRBJ1-2, with 7 bases identical to TRBD1. Losses at the gene ends were 4 bases for V and 2 bases for J; bases not matched to a gene: 4. The CDR3 sequence is 14 residues long. Germline loops: CDR1 SGHDN, CDR2 FVKESK.

This clone is deemed medium-sized. The chain recombines TRBV9 with TRBJ1-3; D unresolved. CDR3 length: 14 residues. Per the germline V gene, CDR1 is SGDLS and CDR2 is YYNGEE. Trimming stripped 0 bases from V and 4 bases from J, with 8 bases between. For the CDR3, the DNA is TGTGCCAGCAGCGTAGCAGTTTTCGGAAACACCATATATTTT. As protein: CASSVAVFGNTIYF.

This clone was observed a few times. The genes are TRBV29-1 and TRBJ1-1; no reliable D call. CDR1 is SQVTM, CDR2 ANQGSEA, per germline. V shed 4 bases and J shed 0 bases, with 6 bases lying between them. The CDR3 contains 12 residues. The CDR3 nucleotides are TGCAGCGTTGTTTCGGTGAACACTGAAGCTTTCTTT. Translating it yields CSVVSVNTEAFF.